The 2 T cell receptor beta chains below all came from one sample that was sequenced in a study of T cell repertoires in cytomegalovirus infection. TCRdb redid the calling of the reads with MiXCR, one entry per CDR3 protein. The profile shows over 90,000 distinct CDR3 sequences, about 15% of them singletons. Sequenced input: PBMCs. All receptors derive from a human donor in good health (CMV status not recorded). Some clones in this sample may be carry-over from other donors' samples.

The chain combines TRBV20-1 with TRBJ1-4; TRBD1 aligns across 8 bases. V shed 1 base and J 8 bases; nucleotides not matched to a gene: 6. There are 14 residues in the CDR3. Germline V gene sequence: CDR1 DFQATT, CDR2 SNEGSKA (reference sequence). The DNA for the CDR3 is TGCAGTGCTAGAGGGACAGGGATGAGGGAAAAACTGTTTTTT. Its translation: CSARGTGMREKLFF.

This clonotype came up a few times. The CDR3 DNA reads TGCAGTGCTAGAGACAGAGGGGTGACTACCAATGAGCAGTTCTTC. Protein sequence: CSARDRGVTTNEQFF. The chain employs TRBV20-1 and TRBJ2-1, with D perhaps assigned TRBD1 or TRBD2 (5 bases each). Trimming pared 0 bases from V and 6 bases from J, leaving 15 bases between. This CDR3 is built from 15 residues. CDR1 is DFQATT, CDR2 SNEGSKA, per germline (reference sequence).